What follows describes a single T cell receptor (beta chain). No antigen is known for it. These data originate in a study of shared clonotypes between healthy human individuals. Study results and limitations: The sole specimen, blood, was sampled, and tissue repertoires likely differ. The sharing of 4% to 5.5% of naive CD4 clonotypes was seen across several donors. Incomplete sequencing of sorted subsets was indicated by rarefaction despite large depth.

The CDR3 runs to 13 residues. V shed 0 bases and J shed 5 bases, with 6 bases lying between them. Germline values: CDR1 SGHDT, CDR2 YYEEEE. Only in-frame clones appear in the TCRdb table, and some are missing; sequencing was by immunoSEQ multiplex PCR. The table shows over 300,000 clones, with 87% occurring only once. CD45RO+ cells went into CD8 memory alongside CCR7-negative CD45RA+ TemRA cells. The chain uses TRBV5-6 and TRBJ2-1; D gene unclear. The receptor was derived from a man between 18 and 29 years old in good health. Sequencing input: memory CD8+ T cells sorted from blood. As to subset: CD45RO+ cells pooled with CCR7-negative TemRA cells. CDR3 in DNA: TGTGCCAGCAGCTTGGGAGCACACAATGAGCAGTTCTTC. Encoded protein: CASSLGAHNEQFF.